One sample yielded the 4 T cell receptor beta chains listed below, sequenced in a study of response to subunit inactivated influenza vaccine. TCRdb recomputed calls from the RT-PCR reads with MiXCR, one row per CDR3 protein. There are about 700,000 distinct CDR3 sequences in the sample; 11% to 15% occur only once, and around 7% lies in the top ten. Sequencing was performed on PBMCs from blood, taken 14 days before vaccination. The source of these receptors is a man over 45 who received an inactivated influenza vaccine.

The chain combines TRBV2 with TRBJ2-3; D uncertain. The CDR3 loop spans 13 amino acids. Trimming removed 2 bases at V and 5 bases at J, with 8 bases between. The germline CDR1 and CDR2 sequences are SNHLY and FYNNEI. The CDR3 bases are TGTGCCAGCAGTGAACTAGGTCGAGATACGCAGTATTTT. This codes for CASSELGRDTQYF.

This sequence joins TRBV18 and TRBJ2-5, with D unresolved. The CDR3 has 18 residues. In germline, CDR1 is KGHSH, CDR2 LQKENI. V was cut by 2 bases and J by 1 base, with 20 bases left in between. CDR3: CASSPKAMLAATQETQYF. CDR3 DNA sequence: TGTGCCAGCTCACCAAAGGCTATGCTTGCGGCAACCCAAGAGACCCAGTACTTC.

This clonotype showed up just a few times. The rearrangement links TRBV5-1 to TRBJ2-2; 11 bases match TRBD2. Unmatched junction bases numbered 10, after V lost 4 bases and J lost 5 bases. Germline CDR1 and CDR2: SGHRS and YFSETQ. The CDR3 is made up of 17 amino acids. The CDR3: CASSPLLAGGITGELFF. In DNA form, the CDR3 reads TGCGCCAGCAGCCCCCTCCTAGCGGGAGGTATTACCGGGGAGCTGTTTTTT.

This clonotype occurred a few times. CDR3 DNA sequence: TGTGCCAGCAGCTATCGGGGACAGGGAGAATACGAGCAGTACTTC. Protein sequence: CASSYRGQGEYEQYF. This sequence joins TRBV7-2 and TRBJ2-7; 9 nucleotides line up with TRBD1. From germline, CDR1 is SGHTA and CDR2 FQGNSA. The CDR3 contains 15 residues. Trimming cost V 4 bases and J 4 bases; bases outside gene matches: 8. The whole variable domain, remainder taken from reference TRBV7-2 and TRBJ2-7, is GAGVSQSPSNKVTEKGKDVELRCDPISGHTALYWYRQSLGQGLEFLIYFQGNSAPDKSGLPSDRFSAERTGGSVSTLTIQRTQQEDSAVYLCASSYRGQGEYEQYFGPGTRLTVT.